Below, 30 T cell receptor beta chains from the same sample are listed, as sequenced in a study of Graves' ophthalmopathy and Graves' hyperthyroidism. Amplification of the TCR beta CDR3 regions used RNA transcripts (as template). An initial RT-PCR round employing HTBI primers preceded a second-round multiplex PCR. TCRdb re-called the multiplex PCR reads through MiXCR, storing one row per CDR3 protein. The data show a few hundred thousand distinct CDR3 sequences, with approximately 15% seen just once and roughly 7% held by the top ten. Material for sequencing was peripheral blood. These receptor sequences come from a woman younger than 35 with stable Graves' hyperthyroidism.

In its sample, this clonotype was seen many times. The chain couples TRBV13 to TRBJ1-2; D is uncertain. This CDR3 comprises 16 residues. V lost 2 bases, J lost 6 bases, and 19 bases lay in between. CDR1 is PRHDT and CDR2 is FYEKMQ in the germline V gene (reference sequence). CDR3 loop: CASSLMTVGREDGYTF. The CDR3 DNA follows: TGTGCCAGCAGCTTAATGACGGTGGGTCGAGAGGATGGCTACACCTTC.

This clonotype was counted ten times or more. V and J are TRBV19 and TRBJ1-1; 8 bases align to TRBD1. Germline CDR1 LNHDA, CDR2 SQIVND (reference sequence). Trimming took 5 bases from V and 2 from J; bases not matched to a gene: 4. This CDR3 contains 14 residues. The DNA of the CDR3 is TGTGCCAGTAGTTCGGACAGGGTAAACACTGAAGCTTTCTTT. Its translation: CASSSDRVNTEAFF.

Many counts were recorded for this clonotype. The V and J genes are TRBV29-1 and TRBJ2-5; perhaps TRBD1 as D (6 bases). The CDR3 loop spans 14 amino acids. V shed 2 bases and J shed 0 bases, with 10 bases lying between them. Germline V gene sequence: CDR1 SQVTM, CDR2 ANQGSEA. The CDR3 region is CSVEWTAYQETQYF. DNA of the CDR3: TGCAGCGTTGAATGGACAGCGTACCAAGAGACCCAGTACTTC.

There are many counts of this clonotype. The chain employs TRBV13 and TRBJ1-1, with D tentatively TRBD1 (6 bases). The germline V and J ends were trimmed by 0 bases and 6 bases, with 14 bases remaining between them. CDR1 PRHDT and CDR2 FYEKMQ come from the germline V gene (reference sequence). This CDR3 comprises 15 residues. The CDR3 sequence is CASSLGPGARAEAFF. CDR3 coding DNA: TGTGCCAGCAGCTTAGGCCCGGGGGCGAGAGCTGAAGCTTTCTTT.

This clonotype appeared a few times. This chain uses TRBV7-2 with TRBJ2-2; 9 bases fit TRBD2. The germline CDR1 and CDR2 sequences are SGHTA and FQGNSA. CDR3 length: 19 amino acids. Trimming at V came to 5 bases and at J to 2 bases, leaving 15 bases not matched to a gene. The CDR3 loop is CASSLPVRAGGLNTGELFF. DNA of the CDR3: TGTGCCAGCAGCCTACCGGTTCGAGCGGGGGGACTAAACACCGGGGAGCTGTTTTTT.

In this sample, this clonotype turned up many times. The genes are TRBV14 and TRBJ1-1; possible D gene TRBD1, 6 bases. V was shortened by 2 bases and J by 3 bases, with 16 bases between the two germline ends. The CDR3 totals 16 residues. Germline values: CDR1 SGHDN, CDR2 FVKESK. In nucleotides, the CDR3 is TGTGCCAGCAGCCAACAGGGGATTTACAGGGACACTGAAGCTTTCTTT. This codes for CASSQQGIYRDTEAFF.

The genes are TRBV19 and TRBJ1-3; D gene unclear. CDR3 size: 14 residues. Trimming took off 5 bases at V and 0 bases at J, with 8 bases between the two ends. Looked up from germline, CDR1 is LNHDA and CDR2 is SQIVND (reference sequence). CDR3 nucleotides: TGTGCCAGTAGTGGGGAGTTCTCTGGAAACACCATATATTTT. Translated: CASSGEFSGNTIYF.

The genes are TRBV12-3 or TRBV12-4 and TRBJ1-2; maybe TRBD1 (5 bases). V lost 4 bases and J lost 7, with 16 bases in between. The CDR3 runs 14 residues. The chain's CDR3 is CASSSLLQVPGYTF. CDR3 sequence (DNA): TGTGCCAGCAGTTCCTTATTACAGGTTCCTGGCTACACCTTC.

The J gene is TRBJ2-7, the V gene TRBV20-1, with TRBD2 identical over 11 bases. V dropped 0 bases and J dropped 0; count of bases not matched to a gene: 4. Germline values: CDR1 DFQATT, CDR2 SNEGSKA (reference sequence). The CDR3 has 16 amino acids. The CDR3 spells CSARDLAGGFSYEQYF. CDR3 DNA sequence: TGCAGTGCTAGAGATCTAGCGGGAGGCTTCTCCTACGAGCAGTACTTC.

Ten or more counts support this clonotype. The J gene is TRBJ1-1, the V gene TRBV29-1; perhaps TRBD1 as D (6 bases). V lost 4 bases, J lost 0 bases, and 12 bases lay in between. The CDR3 is made up of 14 amino acids. From germline, CDR1 is SQVTM and CDR2 ANQGSEA. In DNA form, the CDR3 reads TGCAGCGTTGGTTTGGACAGTTTGAACACTGAAGCTTTCTTT. Its translation is CSVGLDSLNTEAFF.

The CDR3 DNA sequence: TGTGCCACCAGTGATCCTGACAAACAAGAGACCCAGTACTTC. This encodes CATSDPDKQETQYF. The chain joins TRBV24-1 to TRBJ2-5; D is ambiguous. The CDR3 covers 14 residues. The germline gives CDR1 KGHDR, CDR2 SFDVKD. V lost 3 bases and J lost 2, with 9 bases in between.

About this clonotype itself: This is likely a read error, given that the CDR3 carries no conserved phenylalanine or tryptophan at its end. V usage is TRBV12-3 or TRBV12-4 and J usage is TRBJ1-1, with TRBD1 as a possible D gene (6 bases). V lost 3 bases, J lost 6 bases, and 14 bases lay in between. The length of the CDR3 is 14 residues. The CDR3 coding sequence is TGTGCCAGCAGTTTTAACAGGGATTCGGCTGAAGCTTTCTGT. Translated, it gives CASSFNRDSAEAFC.

This clonotype was recorded a few times. This chain connects TRBV5-5 to TRBJ1-6; 7 nucleotides line up with TRBD1. The CDR3 runs 18 residues. Germline-derived CDR1 and CDR2 are SGHKS and YYEKEE (reference sequence). The ends lost 4 bases at V and 0 bases at J; junction bases unmatched: 10. The CDR3 DNA is TGTGCCAGCAGCCGGGGACAGCACCTAAGCTCCTATAATTCACCCCTCCACTTT. Protein sequence: CASSRGQHLSSYNSPLHF.

The V call is TRBV7-2, the J call TRBJ1-2, with TRBD1 matching 7 bases. CDR1 and CDR2 from the germline V gene are SGHTA and FQGNSA. V dropped 3 bases and J dropped 8; count of bases not matched to a gene: 12. The CDR3 contains 15 residues. In DNA form, the CDR3 reads TGTGCCAGCAGCTTGTCTTTACAGGGGAAGGGGGGCTACACCTTC. Its protein is CASSLSLQGKGGYTF.

The sample holds many counts of this clonotype. The chain combines TRBV6-1 with TRBJ1-2, with D maybe TRBD1 (6 bases). The V gene lost 7 bases and the J gene lost 5 bases, with 17 bases spanning the gap. The length of the CDR3 is 14 residues. CDR1 is MNHNS, CDR2 SASEGT, per germline. The CDR3 here is CASTPWGGQYGYTF. CDR3 DNA: TGTGCCAGCACCCCCTGGGGAGGACAGTATGGCTACACCTTC.

This clonotype was counted many times. The genes are TRBV6-2 or TRBV6-3 and TRBJ1-1; D may be TRBD1 (5 bases). CDR1 and CDR2 from the germline V gene are MNHEY and SVGEGT. This CDR3 region has 15 residues. V lost 1 base and J 6 bases, leaving 15 bases between the germline ends. The CDR3 loop reads CASSYFQAGKSEAFF. The CDR3 DNA is TGTGCCAGCAGTTACTTCCAAGCAGGGAAGTCTGAAGCTTTCTTT.

The table lists this clonotype with many counts. The chain combines TRBV27 with TRBJ1-1; no firm D call. The CDR3 extends over 14 amino acids. V lost 3 bases and J lost 3, with 11 bases in between. CDR1 and CDR2 from the germline V gene are MNHEY and SMNVEV (reference sequence). CDR3 sequence: CASSFRNRDTEAFF. DNA for the CDR3: TGTGCCAGCAGTTTCCGGAATAGGGACACTGAAGCTTTCTTT.

This clonotype came up many times. The V gene is TRBV24-1, the J gene TRBJ1-1; tentatively, D is TRBD1 (5 bases). The CDR3 loop spans 14 amino acids. Germline CDR1 KGHDR, CDR2 SFDVKD. The V gene lost 12 bases and the J gene lost 0 bases, with 16 bases spanning the gap. CDR3 sequence (DNA): TGTGCCCCCCGTTATGGGACCATGAACACTGAAGCTTTCTTT. Translation: CAPRYGTMNTEAFF.

This clonotype showed up many times. This chain joins TRBV6-1 and TRBJ1-1; a possible D gene is TRBD1 (6 bases). The V gene lost 2 bases and the J gene lost 1 base, with 8 bases spanning the gap. The CDR3 extends over 14 amino acids. Germline V lookup: CDR1 MNHNS, CDR2 SASEGT. Here the CDR3 reads CASSEPTGNTEAFF. The DNA for the CDR3 is TGTGCCAGCAGTGAACCGACAGGGAACACTGAAGCTTTCTTT.

This clonotype was seen ten or more times. The CDR3 sequence: CASSPRPGGRRGELFF. The CDR3 DNA is TGTGCCAGCAGTCCCCGTCCAGGGGGCCGACGCGGGGAGCTGTTTTTT. The rearrangement joins TRBV12-3 or TRBV12-4 to TRBJ2-2, with 8 bases that match TRBD1. After removal of 5 bases from V and 7 bases from J, the junction contained 12 bases not matched to a gene. The CDR3 loop spans 16 amino acids.

This clonotype was found many times. The chain has TRBV28 and TRBJ2-2; D perhaps matches TRBD2 (5 bases). Trimming left V 7 bases short and J 4 bases short, with 19 bases between. CDR3 length equals 16 residues. Germline CDR1 reads MDHEN; CDR2 reads SYDVKM. The CDR3 region is CASIGWDGGSTGELFF. The DNA for the CDR3 is TGTGCCAGCATTGGGTGGGATGGAGGTAGCACCGGGGAGCTGTTTTTT.

This clonotype was picked up a small number of times. The chain uses TRBV4-1 and TRBJ2-7; maybe TRBD2 (6 bases). The CDR3 covers 14 residues. Germline V CDR1 and CDR2: MGHRA, YSYEKL. V was cut by 2 bases and J by 6 bases, with 14 bases left in between. As DNA, the CDR3 is TGCGCCAGCAGCCAATTACTAAGCGGGTCCGAGCAGTACTTC. Amino acid sequence: CASSQLLSGSEQYF.

This clonotype was counted ten times or more. The chain employs TRBV12-3 or TRBV12-4 and TRBJ1-5; D gene ambiguous. This CDR3 contains 15 residues. Trimming took 4 bases from V and 7 from J, leaving 17 bases between them. This CDR3 reads CASSSPGQRGQPQHF. The CDR3 DNA follows: TGTGCCAGCAGTTCACCGGGCCAGAGAGGCCAGCCCCAGCATTTT.

This clonotype came up many times. The chain uses TRBV12-3 or TRBV12-4 and TRBJ1-5, with D perhaps matching TRBD1 (6 bases). The CDR3 consists of 15 residues. V dropped 2 bases and J dropped 7 bases, with 15 bases sitting between them. The CDR3 nucleotides read TGTGCCAGCAGTTTAAGGGCAGGGGTAGGACAGCCCCAGCATTTT. The encoded protein is CASSLRAGVGQPQHF.

The sample holds many counts of this clonotype. V is TRBV18 and J is TRBJ1-6; the D gene is possibly TRBD1 (5 bases). Germline V gene sequence: CDR1 KGHSH, CDR2 LQKENI. The ends were cut back, 5 bases at V and 0 bases at J, with 11 bases in the middle. CDR3 length equals 16 residues. The DNA of the CDR3 is TGTGCCAGCTCAATGACAGCAAGCTCCTATAATTCACCCCTCCACTTT. It translates to CASSMTASSYNSPLHF.

Many counts were recorded for this clonotype. V and J are TRBV20-1 and TRBJ2-5; TRBD2 agrees at 8 bases. V lost 3 bases to trimming and J lost 3 bases; unmatched junction nucleotides: 9. Germline lookup yields CDR1 DFQATT and CDR2 SNEGSKA (reference sequence). This CDR3 is 15 amino acids long. CDR3 bases: TGCAGTGCTAGTCTAAGCGGGGGACCAAAAGAGACCCAGTACTTC. This codes for CSASLSGGPKETQYF.

Many counts were recorded for this clonotype. The chain couples TRBV6-2 or TRBV6-3 to TRBJ2-7; D is ambiguous. CDR3 length equals 11 residues. V lost 4 bases, J lost 0 bases, and 1 base lay in between. The germline V gene has CDR1 MNHEY and CDR2 SVGEGT. CDR3 in amino acids: CASSFSYEQYF. CDR3 nucleotides: TGTGCCAGCAGTTTCTCCTACGAGCAGTACTTC.

This clonotype has ten or more counts. This chain links TRBV5-5 with TRBJ1-2; D might be TRBD1 (5 bases). CDR1 and CDR2 (germline): SGHKS, YYEKEE (reference sequence). Trimming pared 7 bases from V and 3 bases from J, leaving 13 bases between. The CDR3 spans 13 residues. The CDR3 bases are TGTGCCAGCGCCCCGGAGGGACACTATGGCTACACCTTC. This translates into CASAPEGHYGYTF.

This clonotype appeared a few times. This chain links TRBV11-2 with TRBJ1-6, with 12 bases matching TRBD1. The CDR3 covers 14 residues. Germline loops: CDR1 SGHAT, CDR2 FQNNGV. The junction had 4 bases not matched to a gene; V was cut back by 5 bases and J by 11 bases. This CDR3 is CASSLGQGATPLHF. The CDR3 coding sequence is TGTGCCAGCAGCCTGGGACAGGGGGCTACACCCCTCCACTTT.

This clonotype was observed at least ten times. The chain recombines TRBV7-9 with TRBJ1-2; D not certain. The CDR3 covers 13 residues. The V gene lost 3 bases and the J gene lost 6 bases, with 11 bases spanning the gap. Germline V lookup: CDR1 SEHNR, CDR2 FQNEAQ (reference sequence). CDR3 sequence reads: CASSFVKENGYTF. The CDR3 DNA reads as TGTGCCAGCAGCTTTGTTAAGGAAAATGGCTACACCTTC.